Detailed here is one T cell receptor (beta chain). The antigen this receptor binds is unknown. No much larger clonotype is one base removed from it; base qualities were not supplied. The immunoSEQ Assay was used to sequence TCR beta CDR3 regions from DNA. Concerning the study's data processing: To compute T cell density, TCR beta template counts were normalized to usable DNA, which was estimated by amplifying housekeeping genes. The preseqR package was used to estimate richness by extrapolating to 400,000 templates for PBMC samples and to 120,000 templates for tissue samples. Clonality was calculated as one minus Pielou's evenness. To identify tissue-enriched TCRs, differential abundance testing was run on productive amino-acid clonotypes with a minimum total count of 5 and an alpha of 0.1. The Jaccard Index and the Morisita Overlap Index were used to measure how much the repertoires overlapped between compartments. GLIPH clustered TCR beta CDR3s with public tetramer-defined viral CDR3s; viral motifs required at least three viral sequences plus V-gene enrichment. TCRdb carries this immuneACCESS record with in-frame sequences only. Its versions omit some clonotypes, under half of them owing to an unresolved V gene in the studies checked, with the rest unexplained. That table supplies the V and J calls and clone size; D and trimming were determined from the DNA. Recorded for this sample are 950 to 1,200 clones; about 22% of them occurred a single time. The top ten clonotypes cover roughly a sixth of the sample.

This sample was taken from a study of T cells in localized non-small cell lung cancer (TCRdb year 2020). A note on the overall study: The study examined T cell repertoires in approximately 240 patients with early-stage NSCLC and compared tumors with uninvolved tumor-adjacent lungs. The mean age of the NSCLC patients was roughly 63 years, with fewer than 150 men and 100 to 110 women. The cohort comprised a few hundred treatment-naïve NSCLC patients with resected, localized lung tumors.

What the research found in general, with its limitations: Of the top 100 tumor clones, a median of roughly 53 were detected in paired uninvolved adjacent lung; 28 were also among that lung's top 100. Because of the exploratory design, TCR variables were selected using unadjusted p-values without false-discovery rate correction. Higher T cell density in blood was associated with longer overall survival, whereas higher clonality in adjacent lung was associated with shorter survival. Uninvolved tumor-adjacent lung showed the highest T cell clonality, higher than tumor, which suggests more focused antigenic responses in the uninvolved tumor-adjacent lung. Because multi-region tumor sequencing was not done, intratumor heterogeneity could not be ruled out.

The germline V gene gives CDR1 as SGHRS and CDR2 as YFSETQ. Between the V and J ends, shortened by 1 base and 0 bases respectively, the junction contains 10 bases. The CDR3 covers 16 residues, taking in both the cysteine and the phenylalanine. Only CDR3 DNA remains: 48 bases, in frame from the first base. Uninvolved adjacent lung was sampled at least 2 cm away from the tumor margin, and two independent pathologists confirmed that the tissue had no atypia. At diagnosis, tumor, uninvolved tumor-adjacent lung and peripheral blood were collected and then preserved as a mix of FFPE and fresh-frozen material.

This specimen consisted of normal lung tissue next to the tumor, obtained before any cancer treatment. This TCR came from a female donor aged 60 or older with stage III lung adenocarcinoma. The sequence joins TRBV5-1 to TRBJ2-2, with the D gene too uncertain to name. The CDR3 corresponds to CASSLNIGPNTGELFF. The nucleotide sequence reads TGCGCCAGCAGCTTGAACATAGGTCCGAACACCGGGGAGCTGTTTTTT.